A single T cell receptor beta chain is shown here with its context. Its antigen remains undetermined. This sample is drawn from a study of monozygotic twins with inflammatory bowel disease (dated by TCRdb to about 2019). With respect to the entire study: The complete study included about 28 monozygotic twin pairs: 19 IBD-discordant Danish pairs and nine German pairs, of which four were IBD-concordant and five were IBD-discordant. The search for disease-associated traits relied mainly on comparing IBD patients with their genetically identical healthy co-twins within discordant pairs. Each individual had, on average, about 151 000 unique TCRalpha sequences and 181 000 unique TCRbeta sequences available for analysis.

From each donor, a roughly 2.3 ml peripheral blood sample was drawn into PAXgene tubes and stored at -80 degrees C. Total RNA was isolated from whole blood with the PAXgene blood miRNA kit on an automated QIAcube, without T cell sorting. Peripheral blood from monozygotic twin pairs, either concordant or discordant for inflammatory bowel disease, underwent deep TCRalpha and TCRbeta repertoire profiling that used unique molecular barcoding. Smoking habits were recorded for all twin pairs, with individuals classified as current, former or never smokers. The CDR3 spans 16 residues, from the cysteine through the phenylalanine. No DNA has been recorded. In the germline V gene, CDR1 corresponds to SGHRS and CDR2 to YFSETQ. Libraries came from 5' RACE. Preparation of each TCR library used about 3,200 ng of total RNA. For each sample, cDNA was synthesized in eight separate reactions using SMARTScribe reverse transcriptase. During cDNA synthesis, template switching introduced unique molecular identifiers that contained a 6-nucleotide sample barcode. Amplification of TCRalpha and TCRbeta cDNA involved two nested PCRs of 16 and 9 cycles, and each PCR was followed by bead purification. Before amplification, the cDNA was treated with uracil DNA-glycosylase and purified using the QIAquick PCR purification kit. The second PCR added Illumina TruSeq-compatible adapters along with sample-specific barcodes. TapeStation and Qubit were used to check library quality and concentration, and approximately 5.5 ng of each library went into the pool. The pooled libraries were sequenced with 2 x 100 bp reads and custom sequencing primers on an Illumina HiSeq2500 single-index Rapid Run. Per the original workflow: PCR and sequencing errors were corrected by UMI-based consensus assembly using MiGEC version 1.2.6. MiXCR version 2.1.1 was used for V(D)J alignment, clonotype assembly and CDR3 extraction. Normalisation of gene usage, clonotype sharing and MAIT/NKT TCR abundance was achieved by analysing the top 1000, 10 000 and 20 000 clonotypes per sample. Diversity was computed as the inverse Simpson index with the vegan R package after downsampling to 27 000 UMIs. Paired Mann-Whitney U tests were applied to discordant twin pairs, and Benjamini-Hochberg correction was used for multiple testing. TCRdb reprocessed the reads, so every CDR3 protein sequence counts as one entry and DNA is not shown. TCRdb, not the authors, supplied the V and J calls. The table kept for this sample lists about 130,000 distinct CDR3 sequences. The top ten clonotypes cover roughly 1.2% of the sample.

The study at large found these results: Repertoire similarity did not differ between concordant and discordant twins, which could be due to limited statistical power. Compared with healthy twins, IBD patients shared fewer clonotypes with other individuals, and the difference was most pronounced in patients with signs of disease activity. Because patients were on differing immunosuppressive treatments, the repertoires may have picked up extra background noise and inter-individual variability. A decrease in TCRbeta repertoire diversity, as measured by inverse Simpson index, was observed in IBD patients compared with their healthy co-twins. The analysis was unable to tell different T cell subtypes apart. The results gave no support for a single strong signal or clonotype linked to IBD.

Sequences were obtained from blood. This TCR derives from a human donor with ulcerative colitis or Crohn's disease, or a healthy co-twin of an affected twin (not recorded which). The V gene is TRBV5-1 and the J gene is TRBJ2-3; TCRdb indicates TRBD2, and absent DNA this call remains unverified. The CDR3 region has the sequence CASSLGLGRFADTQYF.